Each of the 17 T cell receptor beta chains below was sequenced from the same sample in a study of blood T cell repertoires in COVID-19. The table came from immunoSEQ multiplex PCR; TCRdb's copy has only in-frame clones and leaves some out. The data contain a few hundred thousand clones, approximately 91% of them seen just once; the ten biggest clones take up around 2%. Sequencing input: peripheral blood. Receptors originate from a man in his fifties with acute or convalescent COVID-19.

The chain uses TRBV6-6 and TRBJ1-6, with unresolved D. The CDR3 extends over 15 amino acids. Germline CDR1 and CDR2: MNHNY and SVGAGI (reference sequence). V was shortened by 6 bases and J by 10 bases, with 19 bases between the two germline ends. CDR3: CASSADMALGSPLHF. As DNA, the CDR3 is TGTGCCAGCAGCGCCGACATGGCCCTTGGCTCACCCCTCCACTTT.

The chain links TRBV2 to TRBJ2-7; possibly TRBD1 for D (6 bases). V dropped 7 bases and J dropped 7 bases, with 20 bases sitting between them. The CDR3 consists of 14 residues. Germline V lookup: CDR1 SNHLY, CDR2 FYNNEI. CDR3 DNA: TGTGCCAGCACCAACAACAGGGCTGGTTCTGAGCAGTACTTC. Translating gives CASTNNRAGSEQYF.

J is TRBJ1-5 and V is TRBV3-1 (or the pseudogene TRBV3-2); D call uncertain. Germline CDR1 and CDR2: LGHDT and YNNKEL (reference sequence). With 2 bases removed from V and 7 bases from J, the gap between germline ends came to 9 bases. This CDR3 contains 13 residues. The CDR3 sequence is CASSQREEQPQHF. CDR3 bases: TGTGCCAGCAGCCAAAGGGAGGAGCAGCCCCAGCATTTT.

The chain employs TRBV10-3 and TRBJ2-1, with 11 bases lining up with TRBD2. Trimming cost V 7 bases and J 5 bases; bases outside gene matches: 4. This CDR3 is 14 amino acids long. CDR1 and CDR2 (germline): ENHRY, SYGVKD. The CDR3 spells CAIKTSGGNNEQFF. In nucleotides, the CDR3 is TGTGCCATCAAAACTAGCGGGGGCAACAATGAGCAGTTCTTC.

The genes are TRBV2 and TRBJ1-5, with D maybe TRBD1 (5 bases). CDR3 length: 16 amino acids. Germline values: CDR1 SNHLY, CDR2 FYNNEI. V was shortened by 1 base and J by 4 bases, with 14 bases between the two germline ends. CDR3 nucleotides: TGTGCCAGCAGTGAAGGTTGGGTGGCAGGGAATCAGCCCCAGCATTTT. Amino acids: CASSEGWVAGNQPQHF.

V and J are TRBV27 and TRBJ2-1; 9 bases map to TRBD2. There are 16 residues in the CDR3. The germline V gene encodes CDR1 MNHEY and CDR2 SMNVEV (reference sequence). V gave up 6 bases and J gave up 5 bases; unmatched junction bases: 11. The CDR3 loop is CASSSPRASGNNEQFF. The DNA for the CDR3 is TGTGCCAGCAGCTCTCCACGGGCTAGCGGGAACAATGAGCAGTTCTTC.

The chain joins TRBV3-1 (or the pseudogene TRBV3-2) to TRBJ1-1; possible D gene TRBD1, 6 bases. Germline CDR1 and CDR2: LGHDT and YNNKEL (reference sequence). The CDR3 is made up of 15 amino acids. V lost 3 bases, J lost 1 base, and 12 bases lay in between. The CDR3 sequence: CASSQLQGWNTEAFF. CDR3 nucleotide sequence: TGTGCCAGCAGCCAGCTACAGGGATGGAACACTGAAGCTTTCTTT.

The chain employs TRBV14 and TRBJ2-7, with D tentatively TRBD1 (5 bases). The V gene lost 0 bases and the J gene lost 5 bases, with 23 bases spanning the gap. The CDR3 length is 18 residues. Germline assignment: CDR1 SGHDN and CDR2 FVKESK. The CDR3: CASSQEIVGRLPPDEQYF. The CDR3 nucleotides are TGTGCCAGCAGCCAAGAGATAGTGGGGCGCCTCCCTCCCGACGAGCAGTACTTC.

The rearrangement joins TRBV5-6 to TRBJ2-1; D is possibly TRBD2 (6 bases). V was shortened by 4 bases and J by 3 bases, with 11 bases between the two germline ends. Per the germline V gene, CDR1 is SGHDT and CDR2 is YYEEEE. The CDR3 length is 14 residues. CDR3 region: CASSIRDFYNEQFF. The DNA of the CDR3 is TGTGCCAGCAGCATCCGGGACTTCTACAATGAGCAGTTCTTC.

For this clone: Sequence at one end of the junction differs from germline and may be a read error. The CDR3 protein is CHTERSNTGELFF. CDR3 sequence (DNA): TGCCATACCGAGAGGTCTAACACCGGGGAGCTGTTTTTT. The rearrangement links TRBV6-5 to TRBJ2-2, with D unclear. Germline-derived CDR1 and CDR2 are MNHEY and SVGAGI. The CDR3 loop spans 13 amino acids.

The genes are TRBV10-3 and TRBJ2-7; D unresolved. Trimming pared 10 bases from V and 2 bases from J, leaving 21 bases between. The germline CDR1 and CDR2 sequences are ENHRY and SYGVKD. The CDR3 extends over 15 amino acids. The CDR3 region is CATTPRVTIPYEQYF. The CDR3 bases are TGTGCCACCACCCCACGGGTCACCATCCCCTACGAGCAGTACTTC.

The rearrangement uses TRBV29-1 and TRBJ2-1; D call uncertain. V was pared by 4 bases and J by 0 bases, with 10 bases between. The CDR3 is 14 residues long. The germline V gene has CDR1 SQVTM and CDR2 ANQGSEA. As DNA, the CDR3 is TGCAGCGTTGGAAGGAGAATCTCCTACAATGAGCAGTTCTTC. It specifies CSVGRRISYNEQFF.

The rearrangement uses TRBV7-9 and TRBJ2-2; tentatively, D is TRBD1 (5 bases). Trimming removed 7 bases from V and 2 bases from J, with 8 bases in between. Germline lookup yields CDR1 SEHNR and CDR2 FQNEAQ (reference sequence). CDR3 length: 13 amino acids. The DNA of the CDR3 is TGTGCCAGCACTTGGGGCAACACCGGGGAGCTGTTTTTT. It translates to CASTWGNTGELFF. Combining the CDR3 with reference TRBV7-9 and TRBJ2-2 gives the whole variable domain DTGVSQNPRHKITKRGQNVTFRCDPISEHNRLYWYRQTLGQGPEFLTYFQNEAQLEKSRLLSDRFSAERPKGSFSTLEIQRTEQGDSAMYLCASTWGNTGELFFGEGSRLTVL.

The chain has TRBV12-5 and TRBJ1-1, with D unclear. V shed 0 bases and J shed 0 bases, with 11 bases lying between them. Germline V gives CDR1 LGHNT, CDR2 FRNRAP. The CDR3 contains 16 residues. DNA of the CDR3: TGTGCTAGTGGTTTGGTACCCGGGTGGGTGAACACTGAAGCTTTCTTT. Amino acid sequence: CASGLVPGWVNTEAFF.

This chain connects TRBV6-4 to TRBJ1-1; D is unresolved. Looked up from germline, CDR1 is MRHNA and CDR2 is SNTAGT. V lost 3 bases to trimming and J lost 7 bases, with 12 bases between them. This CDR3 region has 13 residues. The CDR3 here is CASSETQEGEAFF. CDR3 bases: TGTGCCAGCAGTGAGACTCAGGAGGGTGAAGCTTTCTTT.

The chain uses TRBV11-3 and TRBJ1-2, with D perhaps TRBD1 (6 bases). The CDR3 is made up of 16 amino acids. Trimming removed 4 bases from V and 7 bases from J, with 22 bases in between. From germline, CDR1 is SGHNT and CDR2 YENEEA. Here the CDR3 reads CASSSRGTRVLFGYTF. The CDR3 DNA reads as TGTGCCAGCAGCTCGAGGGGGACAAGGGTGCTCTTTGGCTACACCTTC.

V usage is TRBV7-9 and J usage is TRBJ1-1, with D uncertain. The germline V gene encodes CDR1 SEHNR and CDR2 FQNEAQ (reference sequence). CDR3 size: 14 residues. Trimming removed 5 bases at V and 3 bases at J, with 13 bases between. The CDR3 nucleotides are TGTGCCAGCAGCCCCAGCGGGTCGGACACTGAAGCTTTCTTT. Translating it yields CASSPSGSDTEAFF.